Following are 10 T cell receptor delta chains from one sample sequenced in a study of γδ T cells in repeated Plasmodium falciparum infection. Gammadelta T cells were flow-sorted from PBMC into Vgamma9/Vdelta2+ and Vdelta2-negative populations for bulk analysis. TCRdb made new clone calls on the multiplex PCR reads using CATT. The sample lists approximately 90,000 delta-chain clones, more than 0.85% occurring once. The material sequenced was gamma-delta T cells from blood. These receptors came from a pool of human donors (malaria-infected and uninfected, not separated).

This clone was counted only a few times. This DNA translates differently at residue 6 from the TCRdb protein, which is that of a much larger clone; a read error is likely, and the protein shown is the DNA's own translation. CDR3 sequence (DNA): TGTGCTCTTGGGTTCCACGAATCTGGGGGATTGTACACCGATAAACTCATCTTT. Translation: CALGFHESGGLYTDKLIF. The chain is built from TRDV1 and TRDJ1; 9 bases match TRDD3. Unmatched junction bases numbered 13, after V lost 5 bases and J lost 0 bases. Germline CDR1 is TSWWSYY and CDR2 is QGS. The CDR3 spans 18 residues.

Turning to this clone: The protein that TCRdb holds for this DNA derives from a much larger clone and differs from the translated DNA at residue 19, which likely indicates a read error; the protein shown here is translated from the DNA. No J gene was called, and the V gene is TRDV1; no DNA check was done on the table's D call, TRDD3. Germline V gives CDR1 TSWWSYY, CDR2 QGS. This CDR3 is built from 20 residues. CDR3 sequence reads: CALGEQRGSPRWDKADKLTF. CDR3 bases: TGTGCTCTTGGGGAACAAAGGGGCTCCCCACGATGGGATAAAGCCGATAAACTCACCTTT.

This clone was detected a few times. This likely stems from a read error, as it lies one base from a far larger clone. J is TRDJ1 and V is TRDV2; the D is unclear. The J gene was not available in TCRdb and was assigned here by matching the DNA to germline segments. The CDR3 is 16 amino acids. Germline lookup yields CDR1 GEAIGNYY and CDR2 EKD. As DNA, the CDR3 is TGTGCCTGTGACACCGTCTCCCAAGCCGACACTGATAAACTCATCTTT. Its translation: CACDTVSQADTDKLIF.

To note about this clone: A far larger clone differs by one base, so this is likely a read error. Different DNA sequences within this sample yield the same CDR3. DNA for the CDR3: TGTGCCTGTGACACCTCTCATCCCTTGGGGGATAAGTATACCGATAAACTCATCTTT. Its translation is CACDTSHPLGDKYTDKLIF. The V call is TRDV2, the J call TRDJ1, with 9 bases fitting TRDD3. The J gene was not available in TCRdb and was assigned here by matching the DNA to germline segments. The J segment lost 2 bases and the V segment lost 0 bases, leaving 15 bases of the junction unmatched. The CDR3 length is 19 residues. Looked up from germline, CDR1 is GEAIGNYY and CDR2 is EKD.

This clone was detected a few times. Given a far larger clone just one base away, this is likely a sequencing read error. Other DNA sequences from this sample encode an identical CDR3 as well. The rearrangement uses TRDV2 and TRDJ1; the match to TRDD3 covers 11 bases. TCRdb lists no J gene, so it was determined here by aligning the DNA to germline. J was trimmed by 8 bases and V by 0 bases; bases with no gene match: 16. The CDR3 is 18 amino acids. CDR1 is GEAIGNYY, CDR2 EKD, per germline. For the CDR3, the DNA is TGTGCCTGTGACACCGTCGGGCTGGGGGATACTGGTCGGGGAAAACTCATCTTT. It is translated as CACDTVGLGDTGRGKLIF.

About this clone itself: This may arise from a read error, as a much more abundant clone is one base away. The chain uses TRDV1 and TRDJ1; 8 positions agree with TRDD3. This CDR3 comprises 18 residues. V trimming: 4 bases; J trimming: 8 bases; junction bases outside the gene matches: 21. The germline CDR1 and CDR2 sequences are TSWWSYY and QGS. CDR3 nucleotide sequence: TGTGCTCTTGGGGGACGGTTTAGGTATGTGGGATACGTCGGCAAACTCATCTTT. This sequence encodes CALGGRFRYVGYVGKLIF.

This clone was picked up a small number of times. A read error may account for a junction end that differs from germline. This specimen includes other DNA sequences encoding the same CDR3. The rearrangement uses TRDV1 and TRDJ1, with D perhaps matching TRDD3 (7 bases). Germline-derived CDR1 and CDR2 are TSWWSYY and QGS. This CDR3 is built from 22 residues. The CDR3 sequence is CALGELSVLRTVGETITDKLIF. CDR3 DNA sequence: TGTGCTCTTGGGGAACTTTCGGTCCTACGTACGGTGGGGGAAACAATAACCGATAAGCTCATCTTT.

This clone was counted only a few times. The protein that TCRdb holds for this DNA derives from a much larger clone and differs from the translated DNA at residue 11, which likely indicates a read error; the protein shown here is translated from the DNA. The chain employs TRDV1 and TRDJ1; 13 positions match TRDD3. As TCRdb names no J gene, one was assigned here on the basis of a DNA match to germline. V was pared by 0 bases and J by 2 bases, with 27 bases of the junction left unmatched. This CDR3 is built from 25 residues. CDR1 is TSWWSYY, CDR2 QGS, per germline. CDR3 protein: CALGELWSSYAGQAYWGIRTDKLIF. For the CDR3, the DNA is TGTGCTCTTGGGGAACTTTGGTCTTCCTACGCAGGGCAGGCGTACTGGGGGATACGGACCGATAAACTCATCTTT.

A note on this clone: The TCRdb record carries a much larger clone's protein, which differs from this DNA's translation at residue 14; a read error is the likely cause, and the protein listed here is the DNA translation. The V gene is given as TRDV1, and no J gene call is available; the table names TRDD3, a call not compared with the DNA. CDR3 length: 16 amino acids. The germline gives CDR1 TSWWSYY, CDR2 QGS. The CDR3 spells CALGEPMGMATDKPIF. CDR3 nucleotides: TGTGCTCTTGGGGAACCGATGGGGATGGCTACCGATAAACCCATCTTT.

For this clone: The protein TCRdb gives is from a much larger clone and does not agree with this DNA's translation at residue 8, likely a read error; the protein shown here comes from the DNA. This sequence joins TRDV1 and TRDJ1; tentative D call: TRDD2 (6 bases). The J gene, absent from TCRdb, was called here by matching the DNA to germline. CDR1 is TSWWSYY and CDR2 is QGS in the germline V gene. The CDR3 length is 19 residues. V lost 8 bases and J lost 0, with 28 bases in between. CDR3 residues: CALSYRDDRGLQYTDKLIF. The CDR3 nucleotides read TGTGCTCTTTCCTACCGGGATGATAGAGGGTTACAGTACACCGATAAACTCATCTTT.